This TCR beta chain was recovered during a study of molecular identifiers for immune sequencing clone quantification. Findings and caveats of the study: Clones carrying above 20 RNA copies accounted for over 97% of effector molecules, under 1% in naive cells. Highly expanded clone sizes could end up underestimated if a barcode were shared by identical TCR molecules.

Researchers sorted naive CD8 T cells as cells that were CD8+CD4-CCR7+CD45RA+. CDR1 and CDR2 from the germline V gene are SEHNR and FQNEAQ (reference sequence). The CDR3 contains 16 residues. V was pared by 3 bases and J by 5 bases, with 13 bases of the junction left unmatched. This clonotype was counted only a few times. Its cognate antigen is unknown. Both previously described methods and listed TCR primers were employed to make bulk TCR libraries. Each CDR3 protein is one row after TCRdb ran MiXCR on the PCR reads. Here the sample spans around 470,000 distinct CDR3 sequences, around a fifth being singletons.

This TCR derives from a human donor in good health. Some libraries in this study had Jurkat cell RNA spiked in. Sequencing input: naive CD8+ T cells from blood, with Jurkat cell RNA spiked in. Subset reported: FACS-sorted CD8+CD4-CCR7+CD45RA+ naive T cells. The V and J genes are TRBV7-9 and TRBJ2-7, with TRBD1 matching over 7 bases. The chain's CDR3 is CASSLPAEGARNEQYF. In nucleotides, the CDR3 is TGTGCCAGCAGCTTGCCCGCCGAGGGGGCGAGGAACGAGCAGTACTTC.